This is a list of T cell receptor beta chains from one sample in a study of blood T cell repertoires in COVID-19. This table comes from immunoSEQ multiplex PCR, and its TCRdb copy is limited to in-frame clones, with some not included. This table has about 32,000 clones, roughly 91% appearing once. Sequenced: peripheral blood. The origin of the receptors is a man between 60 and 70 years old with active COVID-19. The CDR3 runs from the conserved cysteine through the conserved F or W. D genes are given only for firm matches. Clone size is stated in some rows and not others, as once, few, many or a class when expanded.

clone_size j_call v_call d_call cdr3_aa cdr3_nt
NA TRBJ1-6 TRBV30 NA CAWSKGNNSPLHF TGTGCCTGGAGTAAGGGGAATAATTCACCCCTCCACTTT
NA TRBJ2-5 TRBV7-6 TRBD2 CASSLAGGAGETQYF TGTGCCAGCAGCTTAGCCGGGGGGGCAGGGGAGACCCAGTACTTC
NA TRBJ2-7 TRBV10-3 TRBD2 CAISVGLGTSGSYEQYF TGTGCCATCAGTGTTGGCCTCGGGACTAGCGGTTCGTACGAGCAGTACTTC
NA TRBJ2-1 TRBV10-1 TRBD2 CASSEWRRGGRIEQFF TGCGCCAGCAGTGAGTGGAGGCGGGGGGGCCGTATTGAGCAGTTCTTC
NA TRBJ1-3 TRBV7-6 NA CASSLLGASGNTIYF TGTGCCAGCAGCTTATTGGGGGCCTCTGGAAACACCATATATTTT
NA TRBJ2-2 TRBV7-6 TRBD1 CASSRTGTESGELFF TGTGCCAGCAGCCGCACCGGGACAGAATCCGGGGAGCTGTTTTTT
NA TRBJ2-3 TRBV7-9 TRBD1 CASRSPTGQITDTQYF TGTGCCAGCAGATCACCGACAGGGCAGATAACAGATACGCAGTATTTT
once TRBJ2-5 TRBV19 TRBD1 CASRDRGRGETQYF TGTGCCAGTAGGGACAGGGGGCGGGGAGAGACCCAGTACTTC
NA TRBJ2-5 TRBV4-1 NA CASSQFGGETQYF TGCGCCAGCAGCCAATTCGGGGGAGAGACCCAGTACTTC
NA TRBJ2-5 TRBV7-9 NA CASSFVRGGGETQYF TGTGCCAGCAGCTTTGTTAGGGGAGGGGGAGAGACCCAGTACTTC
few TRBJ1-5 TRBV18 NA CASSPGRGNQPQHF TGTGCCAGCTCACCAGGGAGGGGCAATCAGCCCCAGCATTTT
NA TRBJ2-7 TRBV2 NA CASIPARANKRDYEQYF TGTGCCAGCATCCCGGCGCGGGCTAATAAGCGCGACTACGAGCAGTACTTC
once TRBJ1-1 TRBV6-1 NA CASSERQRGTEAFF TGTGCCAGCAGTGAACGGCAGCGTGGCACTGAAGCTTTCTTT
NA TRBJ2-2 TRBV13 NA CASYLNTGELFF TGTGCCAGCTACCTAAACACCGGGGAGCTGTTTTTT
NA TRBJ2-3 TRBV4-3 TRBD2 CASSQERTSGVGTQYF TGCGCCAGCAGCCAAGAACGGACTAGCGGGGTTGGTACGCAGTATTTT
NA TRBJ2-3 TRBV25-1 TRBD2 CASRAPSGRSTDTQYF TGTGCCAGCAGGGCCCCTAGCGGTCGAAGCACAGATACGCAGTATTTT
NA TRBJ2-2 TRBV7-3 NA CASSSTSGGTGELFF TGTGCCAGCAGCTCCACGTCCGGGGGCACCGGGGAGCTGTTTTTT
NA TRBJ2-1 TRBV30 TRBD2 CAWSRLAGSNNEQFF TGTGCCTGGTCAAGACTAGCGGGATCCAACAATGAGCAGTTCTTC
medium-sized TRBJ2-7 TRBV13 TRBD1 CASSSPDRAEQYF TGTGCCAGCAGCTCACCCGACAGGGCCGAGCAGTACTTC
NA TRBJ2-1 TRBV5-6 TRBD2 CASSLAGTSGGSNEQFF TGTGCCAGCAGCTTGGCGGGAACTAGCGGGGGGAGTAATGAGCAGTTCTTC
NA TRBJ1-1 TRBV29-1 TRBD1 CSVGQGGDTEAFF TGCAGCGTTGGGCAGGGGGGAGACACTGAAGCTTTCTTT
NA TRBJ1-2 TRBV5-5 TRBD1 CASSLRTGDDYGYTF TGTGCCAGCAGCCTCAGGACAGGGGACGACTATGGCTACACCTTC
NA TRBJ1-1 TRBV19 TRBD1 CASSMGQGGVGTEAFF TGTGCCAGTAGTATGGGACAGGGGGGTGTTGGCACTGAAGCTTTCTTT
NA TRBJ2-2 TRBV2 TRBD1 CASSGDRGAGELFF TGTGCCAGCAGTGGAGACAGGGGTGCCGGGGAGCTGTTTTTT
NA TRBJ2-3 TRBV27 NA CASSLAHSTDTQYF TGTGCCAGCAGTCTAGCGCATAGCACAGATACGCAGTATTTT
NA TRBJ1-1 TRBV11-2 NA CASSSTTRRAEAFF TGTGCCAGCAGCTCGACGACCCGGCGGGCCGAAGCTTTCTTT
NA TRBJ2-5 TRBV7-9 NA CASSLAPREETQYF TGTGCCAGCAGCTTGGCGCCCCGGGAGGAGACCCAGTACTTC
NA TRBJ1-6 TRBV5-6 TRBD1 CASRRGQGIFSPLHF TGTGCCAGCAGGCGCGGACAGGGAATCTTCTCACCCCTCCACTTT
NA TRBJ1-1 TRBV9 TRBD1 CASSVGEGGLGGAFF TGTGCCAGCAGCGTAGGTGAAGGGGGCCTGGGTGGCGCTTTCTTT
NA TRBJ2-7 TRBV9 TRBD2 CASSVVAGVGSEQYF TGTGCCAGCAGCGTAGTTGCGGGAGTGGGCTCCGAGCAGTACTTC
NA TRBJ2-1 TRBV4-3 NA CASSQDRGLASSYNEQFF TGCGCCAGCAGCCAAGACCGTGGGCTAGCGAGCTCCTACAATGAGCAGTTCTTC
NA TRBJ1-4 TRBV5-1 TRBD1 CASSAGQGNNEKLFF TGCGCCAGCAGCGCTGGACAGGGCAATAATGAAAAACTGTTTTTT
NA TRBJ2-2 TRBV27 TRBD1 CASSPGTGGWTGELFF TGTGCCAGCAGTCCAGGGACAGGGGGCTGGACCGGGGAGCTGTTTTTT
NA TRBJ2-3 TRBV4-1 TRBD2 CASSQGTNTDTQYF TGCGCCAGCAGCCAGGGGACTAATACAGATACGCAGTATTTT
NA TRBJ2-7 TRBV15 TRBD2 CATSRELAGSYEQYF TGTGCCACCAGCAGAGAACTAGCGGGATCCTACGAGCAGTACTTC
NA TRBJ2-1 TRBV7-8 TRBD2 CASRPTSGIGNEQFF TGTGCCAGCAGACCGACTAGCGGGATCGGCAATGAGCAGTTCTTC